These 15 T cell receptor beta chains originate from one sample sequenced in a study of cytomegalovirus exposure and HLA in healthy donors. Both 60 Vbeta primers and 13 Jbeta primers went into the PCR. Produced via immunoSEQ multiplex PCR; TCRdb's table is partial and in-frame only. The data show 150,000 to 200,000 clones, approximately 82% seen once. Material for sequencing was PBMCs. All receptors derive from a woman aged 40 to 49 in good health and CMV-seropositive.

V usage is TRBV7-9 and J usage is TRBJ1-2; 11 nucleotides agree with TRBD1. Germline V lookup: CDR1 SEHNR, CDR2 FQNEAQ (reference sequence). V lost 4 bases, J lost 4 bases, and 8 bases stayed unmatched. The CDR3 spans 16 residues. The CDR3 sequence is CASSSSGDRGFYGYTF. The CDR3 region has the DNA TGTGCCAGCAGCTCATCGGGGGACAGGGGGTTCTATGGCTACACCTTC.

This clone was seen just once. V is TRBV28 and J is TRBJ1-2, with a weak D call TRBD1 (6 bases). Germline V lookup: CDR1 MDHEN, CDR2 SYDVKM. V was pared by 5 bases and J by 8 bases, with 24 bases between. This CDR3 comprises 16 residues. This chain's CDR3 is CASSLPGHSISGGYTF. The DNA of the CDR3 is TGTGCCAGCAGTCTTCCGGGACACTCAATTTCCGGGGGCTACACCTTC.

The chain uses TRBV5-1 and TRBJ1-1; 7 nucleotides agree with TRBD1. Germline V lookup: CDR1 SGHRS, CDR2 YFSETQ. V gave up 0 bases and J gave up 1 base; unmatched junction bases: 6. The CDR3 is 16 amino acids. CDR3 in amino acids: CASSLEPGGKNTEAFF. CDR3 coding DNA: TGCGCCAGCAGCTTGGAGCCAGGGGGGAAGAACACTGAAGCTTTCTTT.

This sequence joins TRBV6-5 and TRBJ2-7; 11 nucleotides agree with TRBD2. CDR1 and CDR2 (germline): MNHEY, SVGAGI. V was pared by 0 bases and J by 3 bases, with 4 bases of the junction left unmatched. The length of the CDR3 is 16 residues. CDR3 residues: CASSYSTGTSGYEQYF. The CDR3 DNA sequence: TGTGCCAGCAGTTACTCGACCGGGACTAGCGGCTACGAGCAGTACTTC.

V is TRBV6-5 and J is TRBJ2-5; D is perhaps TRBD2 (6 bases). The DNA end is more similar to TRBJ2-7, so the J call may be wrong. CDR1 is MNHEY, CDR2 SVGAGI, per germline. The CDR3 sequence is 15 residues long. The CDR3 region is CASSRSGTGVDEQYF. In DNA form, the CDR3 reads TGTGCCAGCAGCCGGAGCGGTACGGGGGTTGACGAGCAGTACTTC.

Only one count was recorded for this clone. This chain connects TRBV6-5 to TRBJ2-2; no reliable D call. The CDR3 is 16 amino acids. Deletions cut 2 bases from V and 4 bases from J, with 14 bases between. Germline V CDR1 and CDR2: MNHEY, SVGAGI. The CDR3 DNA sequence: TGTGCCAGCAGTTACATGAGAACTACCCGCACCGGGGAGCTGTTTTTT. Its translation is CASSYMRTTRTGELFF.

This clone was found a few times. V is TRBV19 and J is TRBJ2-3; TRBD2 aligns across 7 bases. Germline V gene sequence: CDR1 LNHDA, CDR2 SQIVND (reference sequence). V lost 5 bases to trimming and J lost 6 bases; unmatched junction nucleotides: 8. The CDR3 is made up of 14 amino acids. In DNA, the CDR3 is TGTGCCAGTAGTCTAGGGGAGGGGAGGGATACGCAGTATTTT. This codes for CASSLGEGRDTQYF.

This clone was recorded only once. The chain recombines TRBV28 with TRBJ1-5; tentatively, D is TRBD1 (5 bases). Germline assignment: CDR1 MDHEN and CDR2 SYDVKM. The germline V and J ends were trimmed by 8 bases and 4 bases, with 9 bases remaining between them. The CDR3 runs to 12 residues. The CDR3 is CASQGRNQPQHF. CDR3 nucleotide sequence: TGTGCCAGCCAGGGCAGGAATCAGCCCCAGCATTTT.

This chain connects TRBV7-8 to TRBJ2-5; the D is unclear. Judging by the DNA end, TRBJ2-7 fits better; the J call may be wrong. Germline V gene lookup returns CDR1 SGHVS and CDR2 FQNEAQ. The length of the CDR3 is 14 residues. The CDR3 protein is CASSLDFSGYEQYF. CDR3 DNA: TGTGCCAGCAGCTTAGATTTCTCCGGGTACGAGCAGTACTTC.

This clone was seen only once. The rearrangement links TRBV19 to TRBJ1-1; D is unclear. This CDR3 has 13 residues. Trimming left V 1 base short and J 3 bases short, with 6 bases between. Looked up from germline, CDR1 is LNHDA and CDR2 is SQIVND (reference sequence). CDR3 sequence: CASSIATHTEAFF. For the CDR3, the DNA is TGTGCCAGTAGTATAGCAACTCACACTGAAGCTTTCTTT.

This clone showed up just once. This rearrangement joins TRBV5-5 to TRBJ2-7; no clear D gene. CDR1 SGHKS and CDR2 YYEKEE come from the germline V gene (reference sequence). Trimming pared 0 bases from V and 4 bases from J, leaving 5 bases between. This CDR3 has 12 residues. This CDR3 is CASSLDWYEQYF. The CDR3 region has the DNA TGTGCCAGCAGCTTGGACTGGTACGAGCAGTACTTC.

This clone was detected only a few times. The V call is TRBV11-2, the J call TRBJ1-1, with TRBD1 as a possible D gene (5 bases). V was clipped by 4 bases and J by 1 base, with 13 bases between them. Germline CDR1 SGHAT, CDR2 FQNNGV. The CDR3 is 15 residues long. CDR3 loop: CASSSWGGENTEAFF. The CDR3 DNA reads TGTGCCAGCAGCTCCTGGGGGGGGGAGAACACTGAAGCTTTCTTT.

The chain has TRBV7-2 and TRBJ2-3, with 12 positions matching TRBD2. With 5 bases clipped from V and 1 base from J, the junction kept 4 bases outside the gene matches. The CDR3 runs 16 residues. Germline V CDR1 and CDR2: SGHTA, FQGNSA. The CDR3 region is CASSTRLAGGTDTQYF. The CDR3 region has the DNA TGTGCCAGCAGCACCCGACTAGCGGGAGGCACAGATACGCAGTATTTT.

This clone was seen more than once but under ten times. V gene TRBV29-1 combines with J gene TRBJ2-5; TRBD2 aligns across 11 bases. The J call is uncertain, as TRBJ2-7 better fits the DNA end. CDR3 length: 14 residues. Germline CDR1 is SQVTM and CDR2 is ANQGSEA. DNA for the CDR3: TGCAGCGTTACCACTAGCGGGGGCTCCTACGAGCAGTACTTC. Translating it yields CSVTTSGGSYEQYF.

This chain links TRBV6-5 with TRBJ2-1; 7 positions agree with TRBD1. The germline V gene encodes CDR1 MNHEY and CDR2 SVGAGI. V lost 5 bases, J lost 8 bases, and 9 bases stayed unmatched. This CDR3 has 14 residues. CDR3 amino acids: CASSPGTARDEQFF. CDR3 DNA sequence: TGTGCCAGCAGTCCCGGGACAGCTAGGGATGAGCAGTTCTTC.